One sample yielded the 30 T cell receptor beta chains listed below, sequenced in a study of T-cell reconstitution after alpha-beta-depleted transplantation in children. The TCRbeta library incorporated unique molecular identifiers. Using its own MiXCR run on the PCR reads, TCRdb lists one record per CDR3 protein. This table holds around 490,000 distinct CDR3 sequences, about 10% found once. The material sequenced was PBMCs, mostly from graft donor cells, taken 180 days after TCRalphabeta/CD19-depleted stem cell transplant. The receptors stem from a female patient between 2 and 15 years old who had a stem cell transplant for aplastic anemia, so the T cells may come from the graft donor.

Only a few counts were recorded for this clonotype. V usage is TRBV4-3 and J usage is TRBJ1-5, with a weak D call TRBD1 (6 bases). This CDR3 spans 15 amino acids. The V end was cut by 2 bases, the J end by 1 base, with 9 bases between. Germline V gives CDR1 LGHNA, CDR2 YSLEER. CDR3 in DNA: TGCGCCAGCAGCCAATTTACAGGGAGCAATCAGCCCCAGCATTTT. Encoded protein: CASSQFTGSNQPQHF.

The chain has TRBV6-2 or TRBV6-3 and TRBJ1-5, with D possibly TRBD1 on 6 matching bases. V lost 2 bases and J 7 bases, leaving 9 bases between the germline ends. The length of the CDR3 is 13 residues. The germline V gene encodes CDR1 MNHEY and CDR2 SVGEGT. CDR3 amino acids: CASSYPGVQPQHF. CDR3 nucleotides: TGTGCCAGCAGTTACCCAGGGGTACAGCCCCAGCATTTT.

This clonotype was recorded a few times. The V call is TRBV12-3 or TRBV12-4, the J call TRBJ2-7; the D gene is possibly TRBD1 (6 bases). The CDR3 is made up of 14 amino acids. Trimming shortened V by 0 bases and J by 4 bases, and 10 bases separated the two germline ends. CDR3 nucleotides: TGTGCCAGCAGTTTAGCGGTGGGGGCGTACGAGCAGTACGTC. Its translation: CASSLAVGAYEQYV.

This clonotype was counted between two and nine times. The chain links TRBV4-3 to TRBJ2-1; tentatively, D is TRBD1 or TRBD2 (6 bases each). The CDR3 length is 17 residues. Trimming shortened V by 0 bases and J by 6 bases, and 18 bases separated the two germline ends. Germline loops: CDR1 LGHNA, CDR2 YSLEER. The chain's CDR3 is CASSQDRVQGGRNEQFF. CDR3 nucleotides: TGCGCCAGCAGCCAAGATCGGGTCCAAGGGGGGCGCAATGAGCAGTTCTTC.

The V gene is TRBV20-1, the J gene TRBJ1-2; 8 positions agree with TRBD1. CDR3 length equals 13 residues. Germline CDR1 reads DFQATT; CDR2 reads SNEGSKA (reference sequence). Trimming removed 3 bases from V and 3 bases from J; junction bases left unmatched: 3. The CDR3: CSARDRVDYGYTF. CDR3 DNA: TGCAGTGCTAGGGACAGGGTTGACTATGGCTACACCTTC.

This clonotype has at least ten counts. The V gene is TRBV28, the J gene TRBJ1-3; D remains ambiguous. Germline V gene data show CDR1 as MDHEN and CDR2 as SYDVKM. The CDR3 is made up of 15 amino acids. Trimming took 6 bases from V and 0 from J, leaving 12 bases between them. The CDR3 loop is CASRIFSSSGNTIYF. The CDR3, as DNA: TGTGCCAGCAGAATTTTCTCGAGCTCTGGAAACACCATATATTTT.

This clonotype has ten or more counts. V is TRBV29-1 and J is TRBJ2-5; the match to TRBD2 covers 13 bases. V trimming: 3 bases; J trimming: 5 bases; junction bases outside the gene matches: 3. The CDR3 is 14 amino acids. The germline CDR1 and CDR2 sequences are SQVTM and ANQGSEA. The CDR3 nucleotides are TGCAGCGTTGATACTAGCGGGAGGGCGGAGACCCAGTACTTC. This gives the protein CSVDTSGRAETQYF.

This clonotype was observed many times. This chain connects TRBV29-1 to TRBJ1-1; D is uncertain. The CDR3 is made up of 12 amino acids. The V and J ends lost 7 bases and 1 base respectively, with 10 bases between them. Germline loops: CDR1 SQVTM, CDR2 ANQGSEA. The chain's CDR3 is CSAPEPNTEAFF. CDR3 DNA sequence: TGCAGCGCCCCGGAACCGAACACTGAAGCTTTCTTT.

CDR3 amino acids: CARGTSGRPKGLEEQYV. The CDR3 DNA is TGTGCCAGGGGGACTAGCGGGAGGCCAAAGGGGCTAGAGGAGCAGTACGTC. The chain links TRBV25-1 to TRBJ2-7; 15 bases match TRBD2. The CDR3 consists of 17 residues. V lost 9 bases and J lost 7; bases outside the gene matches: 16. Germline V CDR1 and CDR2: MGHDK, SYGVNS.

A few counts support this clonotype. V usage is TRBV7-9 and J usage is TRBJ2-2; weak D call: TRBD2 (5 bases). The CDR3 sequence is 17 residues long. Trimming stripped 2 bases from V and 6 bases from J, with 19 bases between. CDR1 is SEHNR, CDR2 FQNEAQ, per germline (reference sequence). CDR3 amino acids: CASSLFQRESGAGELFF. CDR3 sequence (DNA): TGTGCCAGCAGCTTATTTCAGAGGGAAAGCGGAGCCGGGGAGCTGTTTTTT.

This clonotype was observed at least ten times. CDR3 bases: TGCAGCGTTGAAGGGCCAGCGCGAGAGCAGTACTTC. Its protein is CSVEGPAREQYF. The V and J genes are TRBV29-1 and TRBJ2-7; no definite D call. Trimming took off 1 base at V and 7 bases at J, with 11 bases between the two ends. This CDR3 is 12 amino acids long. CDR1 is SQVTM, CDR2 ANQGSEA, per germline.

This chain uses TRBV5-1 with TRBJ2-5; 10 nucleotides agree with TRBD1. V was clipped by 0 bases and J by 2 bases; unmatched bases: 4. CDR3 length equals 16 residues. CDR1 and CDR2 (germline): SGHRS, YFSETQ. The CDR3 bases are TGCGCCAGCAGCTTGGCCGGGACAGGGGAGCAAGAGACCCAGTACTTC. It codes for CASSLAGTGEQETQYF.

This clonotype occurred many times. The V and J genes are TRBV7-2 and TRBJ1-5; D is perhaps TRBD1 (6 bases). Trimming cost V 3 bases and J 0 bases, with 9 bases left between them. The CDR3 consists of 15 residues. Germline values: CDR1 SGHTA, CDR2 FQGNSA. CDR3 sequence (DNA): TGTGCCAGCAGCTTGGACAGTTATAGCAATCAGCCCCAGCATTTT. This codes for CASSLDSYSNQPQHF. Based on the CDR3 plus reference TRBV7-2 and TRBJ1-5, the full variable domain is GAGVSQSPSNKVTEKGKDVELRCDPISGHTALYWYRQSLGQGLEFLIYFQGNSAPDKSGLPSDRFSAERTGGSVSTLTIQRTQQEDSAVYLCASSLDSYSNQPQHFGDGTRLSIL.

The rearrangement uses TRBV29-1 and TRBJ2-1; no firm D call. This CDR3 region has 10 residues. The V and J ends lost 7 bases and 10 bases respectively, with 11 bases between them. Germline values: CDR1 SQVTM, CDR2 ANQGSEA. The CDR3 is CSAAGKEQFF. Written as DNA, the CDR3 is TGCAGCGCCGCCGGAAAAGAGCAGTTCTTC.

This clonotype has just a few counts. J is TRBJ2-4 and V is TRBV12-3 or TRBV12-4; 7 bases line up with TRBD1. V was pared by 6 bases and J by 1 base, with 12 bases of the junction left unmatched. CDR3 length: 17 residues. CDR3: CASSSTGDRRAKNIQYF. CDR3 DNA: TGTGCCAGCAGCTCCACAGGGGACCGGAGGGCCAAAAACATTCAGTACTTC.

This chain connects TRBV5-8 to TRBJ2-5; maybe TRBD1 (6 bases). The CDR3 consists of 14 residues. The V end was cut by 0 bases, the J end by 7 bases, with 13 bases between. Germline CDR1 SGHTS, CDR2 YDEGEE. CDR3 residues: CASSLAQGRGTQYF. CDR3 nucleotide sequence: TGTGCCAGCAGCTTGGCCCAAGGCAGGGGGACCCAGTACTTC.

There are a few counts of this clonotype. The V call is TRBV6-2 or TRBV6-3, the J call TRBJ2-3, with D maybe TRBD2 (6 bases). This CDR3 comprises 17 residues. Looked up from germline, CDR1 is MNHEY and CDR2 is SVGEGT. The V and J ends lost 2 bases and 0 bases respectively, with 15 bases between them. As DNA, the CDR3 is TGTGCCAGCAGTTACGAGTGGCGGGGCCTTAGCACAGATACGCAGTATTTT. It yields the protein CASSYEWRGLSTDTQYF.

The rearrangement links TRBV15 to TRBJ1-6; TRBD1 is a possible D gene (5 bases). Germline V lookup: CDR1 LNHNV, CDR2 YYDKDF (reference sequence). This CDR3 comprises 17 residues. V was cut by 2 bases and J by 5 bases, with 16 bases left in between. CDR3 nucleotide sequence: TGTGCCACCAGCAGATTCCGCTGGGACGGCAATAATTCACCCCTCCACTTT. Protein product: CATSRFRWDGNNSPLHF.

The sample holds a few counts of this clonotype. The chain links TRBV5-1 to TRBJ1-5, with D perhaps matching TRBD1 (5 bases). CDR1 and CDR2 from the germline V gene are SGHRS and YFSETQ. The V end lost 0 bases, the J end lost 1 base, and 11 bases lay between the germline ends. CDR3 length: 16 amino acids. This chain's CDR3 is CASSLEGLRSNQPQHF. The CDR3 nucleotides read TGCGCCAGCAGCTTGGAGGGACTGAGAAGCAATCAGCCCCAGCATTTT.

This clonotype was observed a handful of times. The V gene is TRBV20-1, the J gene TRBJ2-1, with 7 nucleotides matching TRBD2. V trimming: 5 bases; J trimming: 9 bases; junction bases outside the gene matches: 10. The CDR3 is 13 amino acids. Germline values: CDR1 DFQATT, CDR2 SNEGSKA (reference sequence). The CDR3 loop reads CSALTSPTIEQFF. The CDR3 DNA follows: TGCAGTGCTTTGACTAGCCCCACGATTGAGCAGTTCTTC.

The CDR3 protein is CASSSSGGGSETQYF. The DNA for the CDR3 is TGTGCCAGCAGTTCGTCTGGTGGCGGGAGTGAGACCCAGTACTTC. V is TRBV28 and J is TRBJ2-5, with TRBD2 matching over 7 bases. From germline, CDR1 is MDHEN and CDR2 SYDVKM. The CDR3 spans 15 residues. V lost 4 bases and J lost 5; bases outside the gene matches: 10.

This sequence joins TRBV5-5 and TRBJ1-5, with D tentatively TRBD1 (5 bases). The germline gives CDR1 SGHKS, CDR2 YYEKEE (reference sequence). The CDR3 runs to 17 residues. The ends were cut back, 4 bases at V and 5 bases at J, with 22 bases in the middle. CDR3: CASSGHQGPTGYQPQHF. CDR3 nucleotide sequence: TGTGCCAGCAGCGGGCATCAGGGCCCAACCGGGTATCAGCCCCAGCATTTT.

This clonotype was recorded a few times. The chain combines TRBV20-1 with TRBJ1-1, with unresolved D. Trimming cost V 1 base and J 2 bases, with 8 bases left between them. The CDR3 totals 13 residues. Germline-derived CDR1 and CDR2 are DFQATT and SNEGSKA (reference sequence). CDR3 loop: CSARGAINTEAFF. The DNA for the CDR3 is TGCAGTGCTAGAGGGGCAATCAACACTGAAGCTTTCTTT.

The chain employs TRBV7-9 and TRBJ2-1; D perhaps matches TRBD2 (5 bases). V was shortened by 1 base and J by 8 bases, with 15 bases between the two germline ends. The germline gives CDR1 SEHNR, CDR2 FQNEAQ (reference sequence). This CDR3 is 15 amino acids long. CDR3 nucleotides: TGTGCCAGCAGCTTAGTTCTGCCGAGGGTGCATGAGCAGTTCTTC. It encodes CASSLVLPRVHEQFF. The full variable domain, rest sourced from reference TRBV7-9 and TRBJ2-1, is DTGVSQNPRHKITKRGQNVTFRCDPISEHNRLYWYRQTLGQGPEFLTYFQNEAQLEKSRLLSDRFSAERPKGSFSTLEIQRTEQGDSAMYLCASSLVLPRVHEQFFGPGTRLTVL.

This clonotype appeared a few times. V usage is TRBV12-3 or TRBV12-4 and J usage is TRBJ2-6; a weak D match, TRBD1 (6 bases). This CDR3 is 18 amino acids long. The V gene lost 5 bases and the J gene lost 4 bases, with 21 bases spanning the gap. The CDR3 bases are TGTGCCAGCAGTCCCCGCGGACAGCTTTTGTACGGGGCCAACGTCCTGACTTTC. Protein product: CASSPRGQLLYGANVLTF.

This clonotype was seen at least ten times. This sequence joins TRBV20-1 and TRBJ2-4; D ambiguous. The V end was cut by 0 bases, the J end by 1 base, with 19 bases between. There are 18 residues in the CDR3. Germline CDR1 is DFQATT and CDR2 is SNEGSKA (reference sequence). DNA for the CDR3: TGCAGTGCTAGAGAGCTCGGGTCCGGGTTAGGGGCCAAAAACATTCAGTACTTC. Translated, it gives CSARELGSGLGAKNIQYF.

V is TRBV4-3 and J is TRBJ2-7, with 7 nucleotides matching TRBD2. With 4 bases clipped from V and 6 bases from J, the junction kept 9 bases outside the gene matches. The CDR3 is 14 amino acids. The germline CDR1 and CDR2 sequences are LGHNA and YSLEER. The CDR3: CASSRRENSGEQYF. The CDR3 region has the DNA TGCGCCAGCAGCCGGCGGGAGAATTCGGGCGAGCAGTACTTC.

This clonotype has just a few counts. The gene calls are TRBV28 and TRBJ2-4; weak D call: TRBD2 (7 bases). Germline CDR1 reads MDHEN; CDR2 reads SYDVKM. The V end lost 5 bases, the J end lost 6 bases, and 20 bases lay between the germline ends. The CDR3 is 16 residues long. The CDR3 DNA reads TGTGCCAGCAGTGCTCAAGCGGTGGGAGGGGGAAACATTCAGTACTTC. Translating gives CASSAQAVGGGNIQYF.

The gene calls are TRBV14 and TRBJ2-7; D is unresolved. The CDR3 totals 14 residues. CDR1 and CDR2 from the germline V gene are SGHDN and FVKESK. The V end was cut by 1 base, the J end by 3 bases, with 10 bases between. The CDR3, as DNA: TGTGCCAGCAGCCAAGTCGAGCCTTACTACGAGCAGTACTTC. Amino acid sequence: CASSQVEPYYEQYF.

This clonotype showed up just a few times. J is TRBJ1-6 and V is TRBV28; D not certain. This CDR3 has 13 amino acids. CDR1 and CDR2 from the germline V gene are MDHEN and SYDVKM. V dropped 11 bases and J dropped 0 bases, with 8 bases sitting between them. DNA of the CDR3: TGTGCCGCCTTGGGCTCCTATAATTCACCCCTCCACTTT. It encodes CAALGSYNSPLHF.